This T cell receptor (beta chain) was captured in a study of cytomegalovirus exposure and HLA in healthy donors. Per germline, CDR1 LNHDA and CDR2 SQIVND (reference sequence). The CDR3 spans 14 residues. The junction had 10 bases not matched to a gene; V was cut back by 6 bases and J by 7 bases. Points on this clone: The antigen remains undetermined.

Some clones are missing from TCRdb's copy, which holds only in-frame ones; the method was immunoSEQ multiplex PCR. The table lists over 75,000 clones, approximately 90% of them singletons. Regarding the study as a whole: Later, an analysis found that TCR clusters from the first cohort tended to co-occur in the 120 or so validation repertoires.

The material sequenced was PBMCs. The rearrangement joins TRBV19 to TRBJ1-2; 8 bases line up with TRBD1. The sequence derives from a man between 25 and 39 years old in good health and CMV-seronegative. CDR3 nucleotides: TGTGCCAGTAGAGCGGACAGGGTCGGTCGTGGCTACACCTTC. As protein: CASRADRVGRGYTF.